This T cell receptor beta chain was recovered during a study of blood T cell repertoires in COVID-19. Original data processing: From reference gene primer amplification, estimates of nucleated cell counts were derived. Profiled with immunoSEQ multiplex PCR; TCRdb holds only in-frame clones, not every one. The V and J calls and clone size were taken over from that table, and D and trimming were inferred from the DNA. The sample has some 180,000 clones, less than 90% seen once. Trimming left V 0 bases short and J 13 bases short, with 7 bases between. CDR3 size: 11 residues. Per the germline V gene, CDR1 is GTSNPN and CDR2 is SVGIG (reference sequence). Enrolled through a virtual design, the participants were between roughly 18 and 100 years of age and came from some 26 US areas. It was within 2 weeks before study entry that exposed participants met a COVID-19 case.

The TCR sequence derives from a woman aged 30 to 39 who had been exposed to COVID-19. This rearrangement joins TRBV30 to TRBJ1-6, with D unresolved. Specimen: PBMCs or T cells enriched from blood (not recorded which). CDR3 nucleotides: TGTGCCTGGAGTGTACTATGGCCCCTCCACTTT. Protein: CAWSVLWPLHF.